These 21 T cell receptor beta chains were sequenced from one sample in a study of cytomegalovirus exposure and HLA in healthy donors. The PCR ran on 60 Vbeta and 13 Jbeta primers. Using immunoSEQ multiplex PCR, the repertoire was profiled, and TCRdb retains in-frame clones only, with some absent. The repertoire consists of roughly 180,000 clones, with roughly 74% occurring once and the leading ten covering 2.9%. Source material: PBMCs. The receptors shown here come from a female donor in good health and CMV-seronegative.

V usage is TRBV27 and J usage is TRBJ1-2; a possible D gene is TRBD1 (5 bases). This CDR3 is built from 14 residues. Between the trimmed V and J ends, which lost 3 bases and 2 bases, there was a span of 10 bases. CDR1 MNHEY and CDR2 SMNVEV come from the germline V gene (reference sequence). The CDR3 is CASSFWGTNYGYTF. For the CDR3, the DNA is TGTGCCAGCAGTTTTTGGGGCACCAACTATGGCTACACCTTC.

The rearrangement uses TRBV25-1 and TRBJ1-1; a weak D match, TRBD1 (5 bases). CDR1 and CDR2 (germline): MGHDK, SYGVNS. Trimming left V 7 bases short and J 4 bases short, with 16 bases between. CDR3 length equals 14 residues. The DNA for the CDR3 is TGTGCCAGCACCTCCTACACCGGGGGCACTGAAGCTTTCTTT. Protein: CASTSYTGGTEAFF.

This clone was counted between two and nine times. The chain uses TRBV2 and TRBJ2-3, with D maybe TRBD2 (5 bases). The V end lost 6 bases, the J end lost 6 bases, and 16 bases lay between the germline ends. The CDR3 sequence is 14 residues long. The V gene's germline CDR1 is SNHLY and CDR2 FYNNEI. The CDR3 reads CASSLRASRDTQYF. CDR3 sequence (DNA): TGTGCCAGCAGCTTGAGGGCTAGCCGCGATACGCAGTATTTT.

This chain connects TRBV11-2 to TRBJ1-4; 8 bases map to TRBD1. Germline V gene sequence: CDR1 SGHAT, CDR2 FQNNGV. This CDR3 is 18 amino acids long. V gave up 0 bases and J gave up 0 bases; unmatched junction bases: 6. The CDR3 DNA reads TGTGCCAGCAGCTTAGAAGGACAGGGATTTTCAACTAATGAAAAACTGTTTTTT. Its protein is CASSLEGQGFSTNEKLFF.

The chain employs TRBV19 and TRBJ2-1; maybe TRBD2 (5 bases). This CDR3 contains 12 residues. Trimming cost V 7 bases and J 7 bases, with 11 bases left between them. From germline, CDR1 is LNHDA and CDR2 SQIVND (reference sequence). CDR3 in amino acids: CASNGIRNEQFF. DNA for the CDR3: TGTGCCAGTAACGGGATTAGGAATGAGCAGTTCTTC.

The chain combines TRBV6-5 with TRBJ2-5, with D perhaps matching TRBD1 (5 bases). The CDR3 loop spans 15 amino acids. Germline assignment: CDR1 MNHEY and CDR2 SVGAGI. Trimming stripped 6 bases from V and 4 bases from J, with 18 bases between. CDR3 in DNA: TGTGCCAGCAGGGGGCGAACGGTTAGTAGAGAGACCCAGTACTTC. Protein: CASRGRTVSRETQYF.

The chain combines TRBV5-4 with TRBJ1-4; TRBD1 is a possible D gene (6 bases). Per the germline V gene, CDR1 is SGHNT and CDR2 is YYREEE (reference sequence). The CDR3 has 16 amino acids. Trimming pared 4 bases from V and 7 bases from J, leaving 20 bases between. The CDR3 sequence is CASSPGQLIGGEKLFF. For the CDR3, the DNA is TGTGCCAGCAGCCCTGGACAGTTAATCGGTGGTGAAAAACTGTTTTTT.

This clone was counted once. This chain joins TRBV9 and TRBJ2-1, with TRBD2 as a possible D gene (6 bases). V shed 4 bases and J shed 8 bases, with 16 bases lying between them. The CDR3 is made up of 14 amino acids. Per germline, CDR1 SGDLS and CDR2 YYNGEE. Here the CDR3 reads CASSPRGAGYEQFF. DNA of the CDR3: TGTGCCAGCAGCCCACGGGGCGCGGGGTATGAGCAGTTCTTC.

The J gene is TRBJ2-2, the V gene TRBV6-5, with D unclear. Germline CDR1 and CDR2: MNHEY and SVGAGI. There are 14 residues in the CDR3. Trimming pared 6 bases from V and 8 bases from J, leaving 16 bases between. DNA for the CDR3: TGTGCCAGCAGCAACGCCCCAGAAATTGGGGAGCTGTTTTTT. This gives the protein CASSNAPEIGELFF.

The CDR3, as DNA: TGTGCCAGCAGCTTAAGGGGCTCGAATAATTCACCCCTCCACTTT. Translated: CASSLRGSNNSPLHF. The rearrangement links TRBV7-8 to TRBJ1-6; D might be TRBD1 (5 bases). V shed 2 bases and J shed 5 bases, with 10 bases lying between them. The V gene's germline CDR1 is SGHVS and CDR2 FQNEAQ. The CDR3 length is 15 residues.

This chain uses TRBV9 with TRBJ1-1, with 9 bases fitting TRBD1. The V gene end was trimmed by 5 bases and the J gene end by 6 bases; junction bases not matched to a gene: 5. CDR3 length equals 13 residues. Germline values: CDR1 SGDLS, CDR2 YYNGEE. The CDR3 here is CASSDRGNAEAFF. DNA for the CDR3: TGTGCCAGCAGTGACAGGGGGAATGCTGAAGCTTTCTTT.

V is TRBV6-1 and J is TRBJ2-7; no firm D call. With 8 bases removed from V and 2 bases from J, the gap between germline ends came to 4 bases. Germline values: CDR1 MNHNS, CDR2 SASEGT. The CDR3 is 10 residues long. The CDR3 region is CASRAYEQYF. CDR3 nucleotide sequence: TGTGCCAGCCGGGCCTACGAGCAGTACTTC.

The chain is built from TRBV30 and TRBJ1-6, with TRBD1 matching 9 bases. The CDR3 contains 14 residues. The V gene end was trimmed by 7 bases and the J gene end by 12 bases; junction bases not matched to a gene: 13. The germline gives CDR1 GTSNPN, CDR2 SVGIG (reference sequence). CDR3: CASKSGQGPGPLHF. The CDR3 DNA is TGTGCCTCAAAATCGGGACAGGGCCCGGGACCCCTCCACTTT.

This chain's CDR3 is CASSPIPGLAGGSYNEQFF. For the CDR3, the DNA is TGTGCCAGCAGTCCAATCCCGGGACTAGCGGGAGGATCCTACAATGAGCAGTTCTTC. The rearrangement links TRBV28 to TRBJ2-1; TRBD2 agrees at 15 bases. Unmatched junction bases numbered 9, after V lost 5 bases and J lost 1 base. Germline CDR1 is MDHEN and CDR2 is SYDVKM. There are 19 residues in the CDR3.

By sample fraction, this clone is medium-sized (0.01 to 0.1%). Written as DNA, the CDR3 is TGTGCCAGCAGTGGGGAGTACGAGCAGTACTTC. It yields the protein CASSGEYEQYF. V gene TRBV27 combines with J gene TRBJ2-7; D perhaps matches TRBD2 (5 bases). V lost 5 bases and J lost 4, with 6 bases in between. The germline V gene encodes CDR1 MNHEY and CDR2 SMNVEV (reference sequence). CDR3 length: 11 residues.

The chain couples TRBV7-2 to TRBJ2-1; TRBD1 aligns across 8 bases. The V gene end was trimmed by 3 bases and the J gene end by 8 bases; junction bases not matched to a gene: 15. The CDR3 consists of 17 residues. Germline V gene lookup returns CDR1 SGHTA and CDR2 FQGNSA. The CDR3 reads CASSFRDAGGLGYEQFF. DNA of the CDR3: TGTGCCAGCAGCTTTAGAGACGCAGGGGGCTTAGGTTATGAGCAGTTCTTC.

This clone was counted a few times. The J gene is TRBJ2-2, the V gene TRBV11-2, with D perhaps matching TRBD2 (5 bases). Looked up from germline, CDR1 is SGHAT and CDR2 is FQNNGV. This CDR3 has 15 amino acids. The V and J ends lost 1 base and 4 bases respectively, with 10 bases between them. CDR3 sequence (DNA): TGTGCCAGCAGCTTAGCCGGGAAAAGCACCGGGGAGCTGTTTTTT. This sequence encodes CASSLAGKSTGELFF.

The chain couples TRBV30 to TRBJ1-5, with D possibly being TRBD1 (5 bases). Germline V gene lookup returns CDR1 GTSNPN and CDR2 SVGIG (reference sequence). The CDR3 is 16 amino acids. With 3 bases removed from V and 4 bases from J, the gap between germline ends came to 19 bases. In DNA, the CDR3 is TGTGCCTGGAGCCCCTCGGGCAGGGTTAGAAATCAGCCCCAGCATTTT. Amino acid sequence: CAWSPSGRVRNQPQHF.

J is TRBJ1-1 and V is TRBV9; 8 bases match TRBD1. CDR3 size: 15 residues. J was trimmed by 5 bases and V by 4 bases; bases with no gene match: 10. CDR1 is SGDLS and CDR2 is YYNGEE in the germline V gene. CDR3 amino acids: CASSPRTGWTTEAFF. In nucleotides, the CDR3 is TGTGCCAGCAGCCCACGGACAGGGTGGACGACTGAAGCTTTCTTT.

V gene TRBV4-2 combines with J gene TRBJ2-2, with 8 bases aligning to TRBD2. This CDR3 is 17 amino acids long. Germline V gene sequence: CDR1 LGHNA, CDR2 YNFKEQ. V shed 0 bases and J 4 bases; nucleotides not matched to a gene: 7. The DNA for the CDR3 is TGTGCCAGCAGCCAAGAAATTCTAGCGGGCGCCACCGGGGAGCTGTTTTTT. Protein sequence: CASSQEILAGATGELFF.

The chain carries TRBV21-1 and TRBJ2-1; the DNA was not compared with TRBD2, the D call given in the table. TRBV21-1 is a listed pseudogene. The CDR3 has 16 residues. CDR3 sequence: CASSKEGAGLHNEQFF. The CDR3 DNA reads as TGTGCCAGCAGCAAAGAGGGAGCGGGGTTACACAATGAGCAGTTCTTC.